A single sample gave rise to the 8 T cell receptor beta chains below, sequenced in a study of low-dose radiotherapy and immunotherapy resistance in tumors. Time point meaning: before trial treatment. Covering alpha and beta chains, TRAV- and TRBV-specific primers were used for the first-strand cDNA. TCR amplification involved 20 PCR cycles with a constant-region primer and V-primer adapter. TCRdb reprocessed the reads with MiXCR, giving one entry per CDR3 protein. The sample includes fewer than 95,000 distinct CDR3 sequences, 9.4% of them seen just once. The sample was PBMCs, taken before treatment. The receptors come from a male donor with prostate cancer.

This clonotype has a count of ten or more. The V call is TRBV5-4, the J call TRBJ1-2, with D maybe TRBD1 (5 bases). The length of the CDR3 is 17 residues. The V gene lost 4 bases and the J gene lost 0 bases, with 19 bases spanning the gap. The germline CDR1 and CDR2 sequences are SGHNT and YYREEE (reference sequence). CDR3 residues: CASSIAQVGGSNYGYTF. The CDR3 DNA is TGTGCCAGCAGCATCGCTCAAGTGGGGGGATCTAACTATGGCTACACCTTC.

As to this clonotype: A clone one base away is much larger, so this may be a read error. This rearrangement joins TRBV20-1 to TRBJ1-2; D ambiguous. The CDR3 consists of 9 residues. Germline V CDR1 and CDR2: DFQATT, SNEGSKA (reference sequence). CDR3 nucleotide sequence: TGCAGTACTAGTAATGGCTACACCTTC. This translates into CSTSNGYTF.

For the CDR3, the DNA is TGTGCCAGTAGTGACCGGGACAGGGATGAGCAGTTCTTC. Protein product: CASSDRDRDEQFF. J is TRBJ2-1 and V is TRBV19; TRBD1 matches 9 bases. J gave up 8 bases and V 5 bases, and 4 bases lay outside the gene matches. The CDR3 is 13 amino acids. CDR1 LNHDA and CDR2 SQIVND come from the germline V gene (reference sequence).

With regard to this clonotype: This is likely an artifact of a read error, given a far larger clone one base away. The chain joins TRBV28 to TRBJ2-7; 10 positions agree with TRBD2. Germline assignment: CDR1 MDHEN and CDR2 SYDVKM. The V segment lost 6 bases and the J segment 7 bases; nucleotides outside the gene matches: 12. The CDR3 extends over 15 amino acids. The CDR3: CASSVSSGRVYEQYF. The CDR3 DNA reads TGTGCCAGCAGCGTATCCAGCGGGAGGGTCTATGAGCAGTACTTC. The full variable domain, its missing parts supplied by reference TRBV28 and TRBJ2-7, is DVKVTQSSRYLVKRTGEKVFLECVQDMDHENMFWYRQDPGLGLRLIYFSYDVKMKEKGDIPEGYSVSREKKERFSLILESASTNQTSMYLCASSVSSGRVYEQYFGPGTRLTVT.

In regard to this clonotype: Because the CDR3's place on the DNA is in doubt, the DNA is left out and the CDR3 is given as listed by TCRdb. The chain uses TRBV28 and TRBJ2-2. 14 amino acids form the CDR3, both terminal residues included. The germline V gene has CDR1 MDHEN and CDR2 SYDVKM. The CDR3 sequence: CASSVCAHRGAVFF.

This clonotype came up many times. The gene calls are TRBV12-3 or TRBV12-4 and TRBJ2-4; TRBD2 agrees at 7 bases. The J segment lost 8 bases and the V segment lost 1 base, leaving 2 bases of the junction unmatched. The CDR3 is made up of 13 amino acids. CDR3 in amino acids: CASSLVGGDIQYF. In nucleotides, the CDR3 is TGTGCCAGCAGTTTAGTGGGAGGGGACATTCAGTACTTC.

This clonotype was observed many times. The chain is built from TRBV27 and TRBJ2-5; TRBD2 matches at 12 bases. Germline V gives CDR1 MNHEY, CDR2 SMNVEV (reference sequence). The CDR3 runs to 18 residues. Trimming removed 4 bases from V and 3 bases from J; junction bases left unmatched: 12. The CDR3 spells CASSSLTSGSTWEETQYF. The CDR3 DNA reads TGTGCCAGCAGTTCTCTGACTAGCGGGAGTACGTGGGAAGAGACCCAGTACTTC.

This clonotype appeared many times. This CDR3 reads CAWNMGTGANVLTF. The CDR3 DNA is TGTGCCTGGAATATGGGAACTGGGGCCAACGTCCTGACTTTC. V is TRBV30 and J is TRBJ2-6, with D unresolved. The CDR3 has 14 amino acids. Trimming took 4 bases from V and 2 from J, leaving 9 bases between them. From germline, CDR1 is GTSNPN and CDR2 SVGIG (reference sequence).